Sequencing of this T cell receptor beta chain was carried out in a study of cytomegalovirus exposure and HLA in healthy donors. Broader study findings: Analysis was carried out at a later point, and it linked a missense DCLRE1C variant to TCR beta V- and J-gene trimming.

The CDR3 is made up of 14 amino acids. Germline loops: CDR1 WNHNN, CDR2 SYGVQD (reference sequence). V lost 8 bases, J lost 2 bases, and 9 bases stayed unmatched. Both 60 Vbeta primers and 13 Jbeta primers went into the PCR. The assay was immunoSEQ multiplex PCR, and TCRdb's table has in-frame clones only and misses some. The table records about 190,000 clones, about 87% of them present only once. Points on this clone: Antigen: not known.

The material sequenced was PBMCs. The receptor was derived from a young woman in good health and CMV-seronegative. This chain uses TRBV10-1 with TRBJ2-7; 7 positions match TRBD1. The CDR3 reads CASSSAGTAYEQYF. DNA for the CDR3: TGCGCCAGCTCATCGGCAGGGACAGCCTACGAGCAGTACTTC.